The 6 T cell receptor beta chains reported below all come from one sample, sequenced in a study of blood T cell repertoires in COVID-19. Sequencing was performed with immunoSEQ multiplex PCR; in TCRdb, only in-frame clones are kept and a portion is missing. The sample has about 120,000 clones; around 87% are singletons. The specimen sequenced was peripheral blood. The receptors come from an older woman with COVID-19, enrolled during active disease.

The chain is built from TRBV9 and TRBJ1-1, with a tentative D call TRBD1 (6 bases). The CDR3 runs 15 residues. Germline lookup yields CDR1 SGDLS and CDR2 YYNGEE. Trimming took off 3 bases at V and 2 bases at J, with 14 bases between the two ends. The CDR3 DNA reads TGTGCCAGCAGCGCCTCGGGACACACCAACACTGAAGCTTTCTTT. It yields the protein CASSASGHTNTEAFF.

CDR3 region: CATSDPGLAGAQETQYF. As DNA, the CDR3 is TGTGCCACCAGTGACCCCGGACTAGCGGGGGCCCAAGAGACCCAGTACTTC. V and J are TRBV24-1 and TRBJ2-5, with 13 bases matching TRBD2. Germline V gene data show CDR1 as KGHDR and CDR2 as SFDVKD. The CDR3 is made up of 17 amino acids. With 4 bases clipped from V and 1 base from J, the junction kept 5 bases outside the gene matches.

The chain has TRBV10-3 and TRBJ1-2, with unresolved D. The CDR3 is 14 residues long. Trimming stripped 4 bases from V and 4 bases from J, with 13 bases between. CDR1 and CDR2 (germline): ENHRY, SYGVKD. CDR3 in DNA: TGTGCCATCAGTGTTGGTAGCGGAGGCTATGGCTACACCTTC. Its protein product is CAISVGSGGYGYTF.

The J gene is TRBJ2-7, the V gene TRBV27; D possibly corresponds to TRBD1 (5 bases). Germline CDR1 is MNHEY and CDR2 is SMNVEV (reference sequence). The CDR3 is 13 amino acids. V gave up 10 bases and J gave up 3 bases, with 16 bases separating them. CDR3: CATKRQLGYEQYF. CDR3 DNA sequence: TGTGCCACCAAGAGACAGTTAGGCTACGAGCAGTACTTC.

V and J are TRBV11-3 and TRBJ2-5, with TRBD2 matching over 8 bases. The CDR3 loop spans 14 amino acids. The germline gives CDR1 SGHNT, CDR2 YENEEA. Trimming cost V 5 bases and J 1 base; bases outside gene matches: 3. The CDR3 region has the DNA TGTGCCAGCAGCCCCGGGGGGGCCCAAGAGACCCAGTACTTC. This sequence encodes CASSPGGAQETQYF.

The chain has TRBV11-2 and TRBJ2-2, with a weak D call TRBD2 (6 bases). Germline-derived CDR1 and CDR2 are SGHAT and FQNNGV. The CDR3 has 15 residues. V dropped 5 bases and J dropped 6 bases, with 16 bases sitting between them. The CDR3 DNA reads TGTGCCAGCAGCCGTCAGGTGGGGGGATCCGGGGAGCTGTTTTTT. Translated: CASSRQVGGSGELFF.